This T cell receptor beta chain was sequenced in a study of T cell repertoires in cytomegalovirus infection. Background on the study: CMV infection and matching HLA type were both indicated by public TCR beta signatures.

TCRdb reprocessed the reads via MiXCR and lists one record per CDR3 protein. The top ten clones hold around 8% of a sample with around 630,000 distinct CDR3 sequences, less than 25% of them seen once. The CDR3 extends over 16 amino acids. CDR1 DFQATT and CDR2 SNEGSKA come from the germline V gene (reference sequence). J lost 0 bases, V lost 6 bases, and 8 bases had no gene match. Sequencing was carried out using CD8+ T cells from PBMCs. This clonotype was sampled from a human donor in good health (CMV status not recorded). Some clones in this sample may be carry-over from other donors' samples. This chain links TRBV20-1 with TRBJ2-6, with TRBD1 matching 7 bases. The CDR3 DNA reads TGCAGTGCCACCGGGACAGACAACTCTGGGGCCAACGTCCTGACTTTC. This translates into CSATGTDNSGANVLTF.